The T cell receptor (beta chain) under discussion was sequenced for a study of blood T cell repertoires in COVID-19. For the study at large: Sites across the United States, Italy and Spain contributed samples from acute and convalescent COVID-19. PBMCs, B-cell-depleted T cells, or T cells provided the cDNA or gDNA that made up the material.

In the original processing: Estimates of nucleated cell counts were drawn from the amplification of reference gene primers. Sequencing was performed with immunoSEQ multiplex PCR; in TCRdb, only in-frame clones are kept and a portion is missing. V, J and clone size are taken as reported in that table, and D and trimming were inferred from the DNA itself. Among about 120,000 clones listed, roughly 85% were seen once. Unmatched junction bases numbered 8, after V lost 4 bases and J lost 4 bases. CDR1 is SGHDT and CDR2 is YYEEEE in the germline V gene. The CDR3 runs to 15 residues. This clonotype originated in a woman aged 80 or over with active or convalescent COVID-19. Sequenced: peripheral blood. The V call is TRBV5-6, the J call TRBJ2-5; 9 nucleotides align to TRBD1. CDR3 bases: TGTGCCAGCAGCCTGGACAGGGGTGTTCGAGAGACCCAGTACTTC. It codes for CASSLDRGVRETQYF.